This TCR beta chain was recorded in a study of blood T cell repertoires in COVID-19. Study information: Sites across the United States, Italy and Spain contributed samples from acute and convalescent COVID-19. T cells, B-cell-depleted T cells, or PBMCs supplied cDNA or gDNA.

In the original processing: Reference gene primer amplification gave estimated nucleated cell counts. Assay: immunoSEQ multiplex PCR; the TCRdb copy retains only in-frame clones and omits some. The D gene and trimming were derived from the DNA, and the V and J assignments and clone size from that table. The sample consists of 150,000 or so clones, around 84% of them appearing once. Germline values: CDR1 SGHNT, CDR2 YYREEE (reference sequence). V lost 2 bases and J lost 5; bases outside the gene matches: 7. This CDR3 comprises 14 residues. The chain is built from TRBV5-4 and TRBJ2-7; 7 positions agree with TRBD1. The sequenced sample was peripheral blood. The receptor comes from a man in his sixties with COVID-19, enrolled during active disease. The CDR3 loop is CASSFGRGFNEQYF. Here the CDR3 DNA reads TGTGCCAGCAGCTTCGGCAGGGGGTTCAACGAGCAGTACTTC.